The 4 T cell receptor beta chains below come from one sample, sequenced in a study of tumor and adjacent non-tumor tissue in lung cancer. Three rounds of nested PCR, following a modified ARM-PCR protocol, produced the TCRbeta library. TCRdb independently ran MiXCR on the multiplex PCR reads; one entry per CDR3 protein. This table holds roughly 75,000 distinct CDR3 sequences, about four fifths found once. The template was RNA from unsorted bulk tissue. The normal lung tissue was taken more than 3 cm from the tumor edge. The sample comprised distant non-tumor lung tissue. These receptor sequences come from a man aged 60-69 years with non-small cell lung cancer.

The chain links TRBV11-2 to TRBJ1-6; 10 bases are shared with TRBD1. Germline V gene lookup returns CDR1 SGHAT and CDR2 FQNNGV. The ends lost 0 bases at V and 8 bases at J; junction bases unmatched: 1. This CDR3 region has 15 residues. This CDR3 reads CASSLETGGYSPLHF. In nucleotides, the CDR3 is TGTGCCAGCAGCTTAGAGACAGGGGGCTATTCACCCCTCCACTTT.

This clonotype was detected only a few times. A clone one base away is much larger, so this may be a read error. This sequence joins TRBV6-5 and TRBJ2-3; TRBD1 agrees at 9 bases. The germline gives CDR1 MNHEY, CDR2 SVGAGI. V trimming: 8 bases; J trimming: 5 bases; junction bases outside the gene matches: 14. The CDR3 length is 16 residues. The CDR3 DNA reads as TGTGCCAGCCGTAACCAAGGGACAGGGAAGAAAGATACGCAGTATTTT. This encodes CASRNQGTGKKDTQYF.

In its sample, this clonotype was seen once. The V call is TRBV11-3, the J call TRBJ2-2, with D perhaps matching TRBD2 (6 bases). V was clipped by 6 bases and J by 5 bases, with 25 bases between them. Per germline, CDR1 SGHNT and CDR2 YENEEA. The CDR3 has 18 amino acids. CDR3 coding DNA: TGTGCCAGCAGTCAAGCGGGTTTCCGACCCCGAGGGACCGGGGAGCTGTTTTTT. Amino acid sequence: CASSQAGFRPRGTGELFF.

For this clonotype: Possible read error: a much larger clone is one base away. The chain combines TRBV6-2 or TRBV6-3 with TRBJ2-7; TRBD1 aligns across 10 bases. CDR3 length: 17 amino acids. Germline trimming cut 6 bases from V and 2 bases from J; bases unmatched to any gene: 13. Germline lookup yields CDR1 MNHEY and CDR2 SVGEGT. The CDR3, as DNA: TGTGCCAGCAGCCTTCCGGGACAGGGGAATCCCGCCTACGAGCAGTACTTC. Protein sequence: CASSLPGQGNPAYEQYF.